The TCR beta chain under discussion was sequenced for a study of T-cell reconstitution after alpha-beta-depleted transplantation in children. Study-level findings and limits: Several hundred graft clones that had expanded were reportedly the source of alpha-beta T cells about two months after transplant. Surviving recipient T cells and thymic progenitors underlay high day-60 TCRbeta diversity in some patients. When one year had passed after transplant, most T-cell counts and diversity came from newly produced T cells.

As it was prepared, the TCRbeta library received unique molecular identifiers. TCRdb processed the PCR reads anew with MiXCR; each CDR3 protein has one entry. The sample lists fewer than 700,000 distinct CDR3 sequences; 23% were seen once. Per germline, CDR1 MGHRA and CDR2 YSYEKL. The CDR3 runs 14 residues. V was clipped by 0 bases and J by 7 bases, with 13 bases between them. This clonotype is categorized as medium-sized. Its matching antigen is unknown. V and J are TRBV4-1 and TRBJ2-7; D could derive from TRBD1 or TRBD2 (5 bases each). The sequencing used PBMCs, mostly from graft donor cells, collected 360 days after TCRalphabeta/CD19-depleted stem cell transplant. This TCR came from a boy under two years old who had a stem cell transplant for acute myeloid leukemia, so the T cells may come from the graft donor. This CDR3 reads CASSQDVQGGEQYV. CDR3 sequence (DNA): TGCGCCAGCAGCCAAGATGTTCAGGGCGGGGAGCAGTACGTC.